This TCR beta chain was found in a study of T-cell memory formation after mild COVID-19. MiXCR was run by TCRdb on the 5' RACE reads, yielding one entry per CDR3 protein. The data hold hundreds of thousands of distinct CDR3 sequences, with 28% observed a single time. With V trimmed by 4 bases and J by 2 bases, 5 bases remained unmatched. Germline CDR1 reads SGHRS; CDR2 reads YFSETQ. The CDR3 runs 14 residues. Input material: PBMCs or a T cell subset sorted from them (not recorded which). The receptor was isolated from an adult woman who had mild COVID-19 (a few samples of this study predate the infection). Cell type and time point are not known. V usage is TRBV5-1 and J usage is TRBJ1-1; 7 bases are a match to TRBD1. The CDR3 loop is CASSPDRINTEAFF. The CDR3 DNA sequence: TGCGCCAGCAGCCCGGACAGGATAAACACTGAAGCTTTCTTT.